Presented here are 6 T cell receptor beta chains from one specimen sequenced in a study of PD-1 blockade in classical Hodgkin lymphoma. Time point of the sample: cycle 4 day 1 (C4D1), after more than 5 weeks of nivolumab. Every patient was affected by relapse after autologous stem cell transplantation, while exposure to brentuximab vedotin was not uniform. Libraries were prepared by immunoSEQ multiplex PCR; TCRdb keeps only in-frame clonotypes and omits some of them. Here the sample spans fewer than 95,000 clones, about 83% being singletons. Material: peripheral blood mononuclear cells (PBMCs), obtained before the fourth cycle of nivolumab. The receptors come from a human donor with classical Hodgkin lymphoma.

V usage is TRBV6-1 and J usage is TRBJ1-5; TRBD1 agrees at 12 bases. The CDR3 contains 15 residues. The germline V gene has CDR1 MNHNS and CDR2 SASEGT. Trimming removed 8 bases from V and 3 bases from J; junction bases left unmatched: 5. CDR3 residues: CASCRDRGLNQPQHF. The CDR3, as DNA: TGTGCCAGCTGCCGGGACAGGGGGCTCAATCAGCCCCAGCATTTT.

The V gene is TRBV14, the J gene TRBJ2-3; D possibly corresponds to TRBD1 (5 bases). Trimming cost V 4 bases and J 2 bases, with 13 bases left between them. The CDR3 has 15 amino acids. The V gene's germline CDR1 is SGHDN and CDR2 FVKESK. The CDR3 DNA reads as TGTGCCAGCAGCCTCAGGGTCCTTCCCACAGATACGCAGTATTTT. Encoded protein: CASSLRVLPTDTQYF.

The chain couples TRBV5-1 to TRBJ1-1, with a possible D match to TRBD1 (5 bases). With 0 bases removed from V and 1 base from J, the gap between germline ends came to 10 bases. This CDR3 is 15 amino acids long. Per germline, CDR1 SGHRS and CDR2 YFSETQ. CDR3 in amino acids: CASSLAGQGNTEAFF. The CDR3 DNA reads as TGCGCCAGCAGCTTGGCCGGTCAGGGGAACACTGAAGCTTTCTTT.

This CDR3 reads CASSPQPALPDTQYF. Written as DNA, the CDR3 is TGTGCCAGCTCACCACAGCCAGCCCTCCCAGATACGCAGTATTTT. J is TRBJ2-3 and V is TRBV18; no reliable D call. The CDR3 contains 15 residues. Germline V lookup: CDR1 KGHSH, CDR2 LQKENI. V lost 1 base to trimming and J lost 4 bases, with 12 bases between them. Full variable domain (rest looked up from reference TRBV18 and TRBJ2-3): NAGVMQNPRHLVRRRGQEARLRCSPMKGHSHVYWYRQLPEEGLKFMVYLQKENIIDESGMPKERFSAEFPKEGPSILRIQQVVRGDSAAYFCASSPQPALPDTQYFGPGTRLTVL.

The chain has TRBV7-9 and TRBJ2-5; D possibly corresponds to TRBD2 (6 bases). The CDR3 spans 16 residues. The V and J ends lost 7 bases and 4 bases respectively, with 22 bases between them. Germline CDR1 SEHNR, CDR2 FQNEAQ (reference sequence). CDR3 DNA: TGTGCCAGCAATGGGACCGGGGGAGAGGGAAGAGAGACCCAGTACTTC. It yields the protein CASNGTGGEGRETQYF.

The CDR3 DNA reads as TGTGCCAGCAGCGGAGGGACAAACCAAGAGACCCAGTACTTC. Its protein product is CASSGGTNQETQYF. This sequence joins TRBV5-4 and TRBJ2-5, with D possibly called TRBD1 or TRBD2 (6 bases each). Germline CDR1 reads SGHNT; CDR2 reads YYREEE (reference sequence). V dropped 4 bases and J dropped 0 bases, with 10 bases sitting between them. The length of the CDR3 is 14 residues.